The T cell receptor beta chain under discussion was sequenced for a study of cytomegalovirus exposure and HLA in healthy donors. Measured with immunoSEQ multiplex PCR; TCRdb has only the in-frame clones, and not every one. The table includes 90,000 to 130,000 clones, around 82% detected once. Trimming took off 0 bases at V and 6 bases at J, with 7 bases between the two ends. Germline V gene sequence: CDR1 SGHRS, CDR2 YFSETQ. CDR3 length: 13 residues. The chain combines TRBV5-1 with TRBJ1-5; D is unresolved. The clonotype originates from a woman under 30 in good health and CMV-seronegative. Sequenced sample: PBMCs. The CDR3 nucleotides are TGCGCCAGCAGCTTGGACGGCGGTCAGCCCCAGCATTTT. Translated, it gives CASSLDGGQPQHF.